A selection of T cell receptor beta chains follows, all from one sample in a study of blood T cells in healthy people across ages. Each CDR3 protein is one row after TCRdb ran MiXCR on the 5' RACE reads. The table lists about 970,000 distinct CDR3 sequences, roughly 47% of them singletons. The sequencing input was blood. The origin of the receptors is a woman aged 60-75 years in good health. The CDR3 runs from the conserved cysteine through the conserved F or W. The order of the fields is CDR3 protein, CDR3 DNA, D gene, V gene, J gene, clone size. A D gene is named only where the DNA matches it firmly. Size tells how often a clone was seen (once, few, many) or the class of an expanded clone, and some rows leave it out.

CDR3aa: CASSREGGTRSYNEQFF
CDR3nt: TGTGCCAGCAGCCGCGAGGGGGGGACTAGGTCCTACAATGAGCAGTTCTTC
d_gene: TRBD2
v_gene: TRBV4-2
j_gene: TRBJ2-1
abundance: .

CDR3aa: CASSLANSGTSDNNEQFF
CDR3nt: TGTGCCAGCAGCTTGGCCAATAGCGGGACTAGCGACAACAATGAGCAGTTCTTC
d_gene: TRBD2
v_gene: TRBV5-6
j_gene: TRBJ2-1
abundance: few

CDR3aa: CASRREGYEQYF
CDR3nt: TGTGCCAGCAGGAGGGAGGGATACGAGCAGTACTTC
d_gene: TRBD2
v_gene: TRBV7-9
j_gene: TRBJ2-7
abundance: few

CDR3aa: CATSDAPSGIYNEQFF
CDR3nt: TGTGCCACCAGTGATGCACCTAGCGGGATATACAATGAGCAGTTCTTC
d_gene: TRBD2
v_gene: TRBV24-1
j_gene: TRBJ2-1
abundance: few

CDR3aa: CATSRWSSQETQYF
CDR3nt: TGCGCCACCAGCCGTTGGAGTAGTCAAGAGACCCAGTACTTC
d_gene: .
v_gene: TRBV5-1
j_gene: TRBJ2-5
abundance: .

CDR3aa: CSARDRARGWGYTF
CDR3nt: TGCAGTGCTAGAGATCGGGCCAGGGGCTGGGGCTACACCTTC
d_gene: .
v_gene: TRBV20-1
j_gene: TRBJ1-2
abundance: .

CDR3aa: CASSLVADKQYF
CDR3nt: TGTGCCAGCAGCTTAGTCGCGGACAAGCAGTACTTC
d_gene: .
v_gene: TRBV11-2
j_gene: TRBJ2-4
abundance: .

CDR3aa: CASSQMRSSYEQYF
CDR3nt: TGCGCCAGCAGCCAGATGCGAAGCTCCTACGAGCAGTACTTC
d_gene: .
v_gene: TRBV4-3
j_gene: TRBJ2-7
abundance: .

CDR3aa: CASSQESGAGAKNIQYF
CDR3nt: TGCGCCAGCAGCCAAGAGAGCGGAGCGGGAGCCAAAAACATTCAGTACTTC
d_gene: .
v_gene: TRBV4-3
j_gene: TRBJ2-4
abundance: .

CDR3aa: CASSTGLAGDETQYF
CDR3nt: TGCGCCAGCAGCACGGGACTAGCGGGAGATGAGACCCAGTACTTC
d_gene: TRBD2
v_gene: TRBV5-1
j_gene: TRBJ2-5
abundance: few

CDR3aa: CSARTGTAGMETQYF
CDR3nt: TGCAGTGCTAGAACGGGGACAGCGGGTATGGAGACCCAGTACTTC
d_gene: .
v_gene: TRBV20-1
j_gene: TRBJ2-5
abundance: .

CDR3aa: CASSVPRLAGGSGTYEQYF
CDR3nt: TGTGCCAGCAGTGTCCCTCGGTTAGCGGGAGGAAGTGGGACGTACGAGCAGTACTTC
d_gene: TRBD2
v_gene: TRBV12-3/TRBV12-4
j_gene: TRBJ2-7
abundance: .

CDR3aa: CASSQDPSGRYEQYF
CDR3nt: TGCGCCAGCAGCCAAGATCCCAGCGGGAGGTACGAGCAGTACTTC
d_gene: TRBD2
v_gene: TRBV4-1
j_gene: TRBJ2-7
abundance: .

CDR3aa: CASRLRSGTNEETQYF
CDR3nt: TGTGCCAGCAGGTTACGTTCAGGGACTAATGAAGAGACCCAGTACTTC
d_gene: TRBD2
v_gene: TRBV7-2
j_gene: TRBJ2-5
abundance: few

CDR3aa: CASSESGVSHRYAYF
CDR3nt: TGTGCCAGCAGTGAATCTGGGGTATCACACAGATACGCGTATTTT
d_gene: .
v_gene: TRBV25-1
j_gene: TRBJ2-3
abundance: .

CDR3aa: CAWSQGLSSVGYTF
CDR3nt: TGTGCCTGGAGTCAAGGCCTTAGCAGCGTTGGCTACACCTTC
d_gene: .
v_gene: TRBV30
j_gene: TRBJ1-2
abundance: .

CDR3aa: CASSLDRGHYEQYF
CDR3nt: TGCGCCAGCAGCTTGGACAGGGGGCACTACGAGCAGTACTTC
d_gene: TRBD1
v_gene: TRBV5-1
j_gene: TRBJ2-7
abundance: .

CDR3aa: CASHGTAANYGYTF
CDR3nt: TGTGCCAGCCACGGGACAGCCGCTAACTATGGCTACACCTTC
d_gene: TRBD1
v_gene: TRBV18
j_gene: TRBJ1-2
abundance: .

CDR3aa: CASSESGLHEQYF
CDR3nt: TGTGCCAGCAGTGAATCCGGGTTACATGAGCAGTACTTC
d_gene: .
v_gene: TRBV25-1
j_gene: TRBJ2-7
abundance: few

CDR3aa: CATSTTQDSEDTQYF
CDR3nt: TGTGCCACCAGCACCACCCAGGACTCTGAAGATACGCAGTATTTT
d_gene: .
v_gene: TRBV15
j_gene: TRBJ2-3
abundance: .

CDR3aa: CATSDFLAEPLSTDTQYF
CDR3nt: TGTGCCACCAGTGATTTTTTAGCGGAGCCGTTAAGCACAGATACGCAGTATTTT
d_gene: .
v_gene: TRBV24-1
j_gene: TRBJ2-3
abundance: .

CDR3aa: CATTGGRGEQYF
CDR3nt: TGTGCAACCACGGGAGGGCGAGGCGAGCAGTACTTC
d_gene: TRBD2
v_gene: TRBV6-2/TRBV6-3
j_gene: TRBJ2-7
abundance: .

CDR3aa: CSARPLSSYEQYF
CDR3nt: TGCAGTGCCCGACCCCTAAGCTCCTACGAGCAGTACTTC
d_gene: .
v_gene: TRBV20-1
j_gene: TRBJ2-7
abundance: .

CDR3aa: CASSSGQGYGYTF
CDR3nt: TGTGCCAGCAGTTCGGGACAGGGCTATGGCTACACCTTC
d_gene: TRBD1
v_gene: TRBV27
j_gene: TRBJ1-2
abundance: few

CDR3aa: CASTLGTSGSRAYEQYF
CDR3nt: TGTGCCAGCACCCTAGGGACTAGCGGGAGTCGGGCCTACGAGCAGTACTTC
d_gene: TRBD2
v_gene: TRBV28
j_gene: TRBJ2-7
abundance: .

CDR3aa: CASSLWDREQDEQFF
CDR3nt: TGTGCCAGCAGTTTATGGGACAGGGAGCAGGATGAGCAGTTCTTC
d_gene: TRBD1
v_gene: TRBV27
j_gene: TRBJ2-1
abundance: .

CDR3aa: CASSLANGQGRLGYIF
CDR3nt: TGTGCCAGCAGCTTAGCGAACGGACAGGGCCGGCTTGGCTACATCTTC
d_gene: TRBD1
v_gene: TRBV7-9
j_gene: TRBJ1-2
abundance: .

CDR3aa: CASSLVAVYNEQFF
CDR3nt: TGTGCCAGCAGCTTAGTTGCGGTGTACAATGAGCAGTTCTTC
d_gene: .
v_gene: TRBV7-9
j_gene: TRBJ2-1
abundance: .

CDR3aa: CASSPGTSVYEQYF
CDR3nt: TGTGCCAGCAGCCCGGGGACTAGCGTCTACGAGCAGTACTTC
d_gene: TRBD2
v_gene: TRBV7-2
j_gene: TRBJ2-7
abundance: few

CDR3aa: CSVYMNRDLSYEQYF
CDR3nt: TGCAGCGTTTATATGAACCGGGACCTCTCCTACGAGCAGTACTTC
d_gene: .
v_gene: TRBV29-1
j_gene: TRBJ2-7
abundance: few

CDR3aa: CASSPEEDYGYTF
CDR3nt: TGTGCCAGCAGTCCGGAAGAGGACTATGGCTACACCTTC
d_gene: .
v_gene: TRBV12-3/TRBV12-4
j_gene: TRBJ1-2
abundance: few

CDR3aa: CASSDGTGNYRETQYF
CDR3nt: TGCGCCAGCAGCGACGGGACTGGGAACTACCGAGAGACCCAGTACTTC
d_gene: .
v_gene: TRBV4-1
j_gene: TRBJ2-5
abundance: .

CDR3aa: CASHSSVAKNIQYF
CDR3nt: TGTGCCAGCCACTCGTCCGTGGCCAAAAACATTCAGTACTTC
d_gene: .
v_gene: TRBV2
j_gene: TRBJ2-4
abundance: few

CDR3aa: CATWDSSYNEQYF
CDR3nt: TGTGCCACTTGGGACTCCTCCTACAATGAGCAGTACTTC
d_gene: .
v_gene: TRBV15
j_gene: TRBJ2-7
abundance: many

CDR3aa: CASGRGHNQPQHF
CDR3nt: TGTGCCAGCGGCCGGGGTCACAATCAGCCCCAGCATTTT
d_gene: .
v_gene: TRBV9
j_gene: TRBJ1-5
abundance: once

CDR3aa: CASSLAGTSGRLGSQYF
CDR3nt: TGTGCCAGCAGCTTAGCCGGGACTAGCGGGAGATTAGGGAGCCAGTACTTC
d_gene: TRBD2
v_gene: TRBV5-5
j_gene: TRBJ2-7
abundance: .

CDR3aa: CSARIRDHGYEQYF
CDR3nt: TGCAGTGCTAGAATCAGGGACCATGGGTACGAGCAGTACTTC
d_gene: .
v_gene: TRBV20-1
j_gene: TRBJ2-7
abundance: .

CDR3aa: CASSLAGTGRYEQYF
CDR3nt: TGTGCCAGCAGCTTAGCCGGGACAGGAAGGTACGAGCAGTACTTC
d_gene: TRBD1
v_gene: TRBV13
j_gene: TRBJ2-7
abundance: few

CDR3aa: CASSYSDPGELFF
CDR3nt: TGTGCCAGCAGTTACTCAGACCCCGGGGAGCTGTTTTTT
d_gene: .
v_gene: TRBV6-6
j_gene: TRBJ2-2
abundance: .

CDR3aa: CVSSSGTSGYEQYF
CDR3nt: TGTGTCAGCAGTTCAGGGACTAGCGGATACGAGCAGTACTTC
d_gene: TRBD2
v_gene: TRBV27
j_gene: TRBJ2-7
abundance: .

CDR3aa: CASSPHRDNQPQHF
CDR3nt: TGTGCCAGCAGCCCCCACAGGGACAATCAGCCCCAGCATTTT
d_gene: .
v_gene: TRBV7-9
j_gene: TRBJ1-5
abundance: few